This is a list of T cell receptor beta chains from one sample in a study of blood T cell repertoires in COVID-19. Libraries were prepared by immunoSEQ multiplex PCR; TCRdb keeps only in-frame clonotypes and omits some of them. This sample has more than 75,000 clones, with roughly 90% found just once. The sequenced material came from peripheral blood. Receptor source: a man in his forties or fifties with COVID-19, enrolled during active disease. Both conserved end residues are part of each CDR3. A D gene is named only where the DNA matches it firmly. Size tells how often a clone was seen (once, few, many) or the class of an expanded clone, and some rows leave it out.

v_gene	abundance	j_gene	d_gene	CDR3aa	CDR3nt
TRBV5-1	-	TRBJ1-5	TRBD1	CASSPGTGRHQPQHF	TGCGCCAGCAGCCCCGGGACAGGGAGGCATCAGCCCCAGCATTTT
TRBV27	-	TRBJ1-5	TRBD1	CASSRDSHSNQPQHF	TGTGCCAGCAGCCGGGACAGTCATAGCAATCAGCCCCAGCATTTT
TRBV30	-	TRBJ1-2	TRBD1	CAWTKPGQHLRYGYTF	TGTGCCTGGACCAAGCCGGGACAGCATCTTCGCTATGGCTACACCTTC
TRBV6-5	-	TRBJ2-1	-	CASRRQGSTYNEQFF	TGTGCCAGCAGGCGGCAGGGGTCAACCTACAATGAGCAGTTCTTC
TRBV11-1	few	TRBJ2-3	TRBD1	CASRAPDRGPDTQYF	TGTGCCAGCAGAGCACCCGACAGGGGCCCAGATACGCAGTATTTT
TRBV7-3	-	TRBJ2-6	-	CASSSNSGANVLTF	TGTGCCAGCAGCTCCAACTCTGGGGCCAACGTCCTGACTTTC
TRBV9	-	TRBJ2-2	TRBD2	CASSALSGGRNAGELFF	TGTGCCAGCAGCGCTTTAAGCGGGGGGAGGAACGCCGGGGAGCTGTTTTTT
TRBV5-4	-	TRBJ2-2	-	CASREGAGQPNTGELFF	TGTGCCAGCAGGGAAGGGGCGGGACAGCCCAACACCGGGGAGCTGTTTTTT
TRBV4-1	-	TRBJ1-4	TRBD1	CASSTTGDREKLFF	TGCGCCAGCAGCACGACAGGGGATCGGGAAAAACTGTTTTTT
TRBV29-1	-	TRBJ1-2	TRBD1	CSAIDRAYGYTF	TGCAGCGCCATAGACAGGGCTTATGGCTACACCTTC
TRBV6-2/TRBV6-3	-	TRBJ1-1	-	CASSYMRGTEAFF	TGTGCCAGCAGTTACATGCGGGGCACTGAAGCTTTCTTT